These 21 T cell receptor beta chains originate from one sample sequenced in a study of OX40 agonist ivuxolimab in advanced cancers. TCRdb keeps only in-frame clones here, not all; method: immunoSEQ multiplex PCR. The sample yields around 53,000 clones, about 93% seen once. The sample here was CD4+ or CD8+ T cells sorted from blood, taken in a trial of the OX40 agonist ivuxolimab. All receptors come from an adult with an advanced solid tumor such as melanoma, head and neck, liver or kidney cancer.

The table lists this clone with a count of one. The chain employs TRBV27 and TRBJ1-1; D is possibly TRBD1 (5 bases). V lost 3 bases and J 4 bases, leaving 9 bases between the germline ends. Germline V gene data show CDR1 as MNHEY and CDR2 as SMNVEV (reference sequence). This CDR3 comprises 13 residues. For the CDR3, the DNA is TGTGCCAGCAGTTTGGGCAGGGCCACTGAAGCTTTCTTT. It yields the protein CASSLGRATEAFF.

This chain connects TRBV11-3 to TRBJ1-1; D is unclear. The ends were cut back, 1 base at V and 5 bases at J, with 11 bases in the middle. The CDR3 is 14 residues long. Per the germline V gene, CDR1 is SGHNT and CDR2 is YENEEA. The CDR3 DNA reads as TGTGCCAGCAGCTTAGGGGAGGGTAGAACTGAAGCTTTCTTT. This gives the protein CASSLGEGRTEAFF.

The chain couples TRBV27 to TRBJ2-3, with D possibly matching TRBD2 (5 bases). CDR3 length: 13 amino acids. With 10 bases removed from V and 4 bases from J, the gap between germline ends came to 15 bases. Germline-derived CDR1 and CDR2 are MNHEY and SMNVEV (reference sequence). The CDR3 DNA reads as TGTGCCACCTCGGACTCGAGCCCAGATACGCAGTATTTT. It codes for CATSDSSPDTQYF.

The chain carries TRBV27 and TRBJ2-7; 11 bases match TRBD2. The J segment lost 5 bases and the V segment lost 5 bases, leaving 5 bases of the junction unmatched. The germline V gene has CDR1 MNHEY and CDR2 SMNVEV (reference sequence). The CDR3 spans 14 residues. The CDR3 bases are TGTGCCAGCAGTATGGGGACTAGCGGCCACGAGCAGTACTTC. It yields the protein CASSMGTSGHEQYF.

The V call is TRBV14, the J call TRBJ2-6; unclear D gene. Trimming removed 2 bases from V and 3 bases from J, with 5 bases in between. CDR3 size: 14 residues. The germline V gene encodes CDR1 SGHDN and CDR2 FVKESK. The CDR3 loop reads CASSQTIGANVLTF. The CDR3 DNA is TGTGCCAGCAGCCAAACGATTGGGGCCAACGTCCTGACTTTC.

The chain carries TRBV2 and TRBJ2-2; D is ambiguous. Trimming removed 1 base from V and 0 bases from J, with 6 bases in between. Looked up from germline, CDR1 is SNHLY and CDR2 is FYNNEI. The CDR3 sequence is 15 residues long. CDR3 amino acids: CASSEGQANTGELFF. The CDR3 DNA sequence: TGTGCCAGCAGTGAAGGTCAGGCGAACACCGGGGAGCTGTTTTTT.

The chain is built from TRBV4-3 and TRBJ2-1, with D perhaps TRBD1 or TRBD2 (6 bases each). Germline V gene data show CDR1 as LGHNA and CDR2 as YSLEER. V lost 4 bases and J lost 7, with 17 bases in between. The CDR3 consists of 15 residues. This chain's CDR3 is CASSPYSGQINEQFF. Here the CDR3 DNA reads TGCGCCAGCAGCCCATATAGCGGACAGATAAATGAGCAGTTCTTC.

The table lists this clone with a few counts. The chain couples TRBV28 to TRBJ2-3; D unresolved. There are 17 residues in the CDR3. Trimming shortened V by 5 bases and J by 3 bases, and 21 bases separated the two germline ends. CDR1 is MDHEN and CDR2 is SYDVKM in the germline V gene. For the CDR3, the DNA is TGTGCCAGCAGTCCCACGGCGACGGATTCCAGAACAGATACGCAGTATTTT. Its protein product is CASSPTATDSRTDTQYF.

The rearrangement links TRBV19 to TRBJ2-7, with 7 bases aligning to TRBD1. V shed 5 bases and J 1 base; nucleotides not matched to a gene: 8. Germline V lookup: CDR1 LNHDA, CDR2 SQIVND (reference sequence). The length of the CDR3 is 15 residues. CDR3 DNA sequence: TGTGCCAGTAGTCAAGCGACAGGGTGGTCCTACGAGCAGTACTTC. Translation: CASSQATGWSYEQYF.

This sequence joins TRBV6-6 and TRBJ2-7, with D maybe TRBD2 (5 bases). This CDR3 spans 15 amino acids. CDR1 is MNHNY, CDR2 SVGAGI, per germline (reference sequence). The V and J ends lost 7 bases and 0 bases respectively, with 16 bases between them. CDR3 amino acids: CASTLVSGPSYEQYF. The CDR3 region has the DNA TGTGCCAGCACTCTAGTGAGCGGTCCCTCCTACGAGCAGTACTTC.

The rearrangement links TRBV9 to TRBJ1-1, with 10 bases that match TRBD1. CDR1 and CDR2 (germline): SGDLS, YYNGEE. The V segment lost 0 bases and the J segment 1 base; nucleotides outside the gene matches: 9. The CDR3 is 18 residues long. The CDR3 loop reads CASSVEEPGTGANTEAFF. The CDR3 DNA reads TGTGCCAGCAGCGTAGAGGAACCCGGGACAGGGGCGAACACTGAAGCTTTCTTT.

The CDR3 DNA reads as TGTGCCAGCAGTTCGGGACCATCCGGGGACCAGTACTTC. Translated, it gives CASSSGPSGDQYF. This chain connects TRBV27 to TRBJ2-5; D possibly matches TRBD1 or TRBD2 (5 bases each). The V end was cut by 4 bases, the J end by 10 bases, with 16 bases between. The CDR3 covers 13 residues. The germline V gene encodes CDR1 MNHEY and CDR2 SMNVEV (reference sequence).

The CDR3 region has the DNA TGTGCCAGCATGACCTGGACAGGCCGTAGCAATCAGCCCCAGCATTTT. This codes for CASMTWTGRSNQPQHF. V is TRBV7-9 and J is TRBJ1-5; the match to TRBD1 covers 7 bases. CDR3 length equals 16 residues. V gave up 7 bases and J gave up 0 bases; unmatched junction bases: 9. The germline gives CDR1 SEHNR, CDR2 FQNEAQ (reference sequence).

The chain joins TRBV7-6 to TRBJ2-2; D uncertain. The length of the CDR3 is 16 residues. Looked up from germline, CDR1 is SGHVS and CDR2 is FNYEAQ. V gave up 2 bases and J gave up 0 bases, with 10 bases separating them. The CDR3 DNA reads TGTGCCAGCAGCTTATTCGACAACCCGAACACCGGGGAGCTGTTTTTT. Its protein is CASSLFDNPNTGELFF. Using reference TRBV7-6 and TRBJ2-2 for the parts outside the CDR3, the full variable domain is GAGVSQSPRYKVTKRGQDVALRCDPISGHVSLYWYRQALGQGPEFLTYFNYEAQQDKSGLPNDRFSAERPEGSISTLTIQRTEQRDSAMYRCASSLFDNPNTGELFFGEGSRLTVL.

This sequence joins TRBV15 and TRBJ1-1; D remains ambiguous. The CDR3 has 15 amino acids. V dropped 5 bases and J dropped 0 bases, with 13 bases sitting between them. The germline V gene encodes CDR1 LNHNV and CDR2 YYDKDF (reference sequence). DNA for the CDR3: TGTGCCACCAGCCCTTCTTTCCGGGTGAACACTGAAGCTTTCTTT. This encodes CATSPSFRVNTEAFF.

This clone appeared a few times. The rearrangement joins TRBV7-6 to TRBJ2-7, with TRBD1 matching over 10 bases. The germline CDR1 and CDR2 sequences are SGHVS and FNYEAQ. The CDR3 loop spans 14 amino acids. The ends lost 5 bases at V and 6 bases at J; junction bases unmatched: 7. CDR3 sequence (DNA): TGTGCCAGCAGCCCACCGACAGGGGGCGGCGAGCAGTACTTC. Translating it yields CASSPPTGGGEQYF.

This chain uses TRBV4-3 with TRBJ2-7; D is perhaps TRBD1 (5 bases). CDR1 and CDR2 (germline): LGHNA, YSLEER. V was shortened by 0 bases and J by 2 bases, with 17 bases between the two germline ends. The CDR3 spans 17 residues. The CDR3 bases are TGCGCCAGCAGCCAAGATTTAGATGGTCCAGGGCCCTACGAGCAGTACTTC. Translated: CASSQDLDGPGPYEQYF.

The J gene is TRBJ2-7, the V gene TRBV9, with TRBD2 identical over 8 bases. The CDR3 extends over 17 amino acids. Germline V gene sequence: CDR1 SGDLS, CDR2 YYNGEE. V was pared by 0 bases and J by 0 bases, with 8 bases of the junction left unmatched. The DNA of the CDR3 is TGTGCCAGCAGCGTAGACCAGCGGGAGTGGAGCTCCTACGAGCAGTACTTC. This translates into CASSVDQREWSSYEQYF.

This clone was detected only once. This sequence joins TRBV11-2 and TRBJ2-1; no clear D gene. The CDR3 extends over 11 amino acids. Germline-derived CDR1 and CDR2 are SGHAT and FQNNGV. V lost 7 bases and J lost 8, with 9 bases in between. DNA of the CDR3: TGTGCCAGCATCCGAGGCTATGAGCAGTTCTTC. Translation: CASIRGYEQFF. Using reference TRBV11-2 and TRBJ2-1 for the parts outside the CDR3, the full variable domain is EAGVAQSPRYKIIEKRQSVAFWCNPISGHATLYWYQQILGQGPKLLIQFQNNGVVDDSQLPKDRFSAERLKGVDSTLKIQPAKLEDSAVYLCASIRGYEQFFGPGTRLTVL.

J is TRBJ2-7 and V is TRBV14; no clear D. This CDR3 contains 14 residues. CDR1 is SGHDN and CDR2 is FVKESK in the germline V gene. V lost 0 bases and J 5 bases, leaving 11 bases between the germline ends. The CDR3 sequence is CASSQDAWGDEQYF. The CDR3 region has the DNA TGTGCCAGCAGCCAAGATGCGTGGGGTGACGAGCAGTACTTC.

The chain recombines TRBV5-6 with TRBJ2-5; D is possibly TRBD1 (5 bases). The CDR3 length is 15 residues. With 0 bases removed from V and 5 bases from J, the gap between germline ends came to 14 bases. CDR1 SGHDT and CDR2 YYEEEE come from the germline V gene. The DNA for the CDR3 is TGTGCCAGCAGCTTGGGCAGGGCCAGACTCGAGACCCAGTACTTC. Its protein product is CASSLGRARLETQYF.